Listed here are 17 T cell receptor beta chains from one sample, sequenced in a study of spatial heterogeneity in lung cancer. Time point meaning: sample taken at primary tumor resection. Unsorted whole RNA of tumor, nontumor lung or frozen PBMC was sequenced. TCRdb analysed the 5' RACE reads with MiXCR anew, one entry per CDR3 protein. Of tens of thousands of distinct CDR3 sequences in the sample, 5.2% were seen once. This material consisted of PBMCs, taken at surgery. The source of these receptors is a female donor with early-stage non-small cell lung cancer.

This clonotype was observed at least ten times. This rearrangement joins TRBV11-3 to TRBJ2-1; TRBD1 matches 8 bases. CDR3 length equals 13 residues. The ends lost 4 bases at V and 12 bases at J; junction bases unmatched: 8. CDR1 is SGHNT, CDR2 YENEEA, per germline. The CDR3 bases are TGTGCCAGCAGCTGGACAGGGCTGGACGGGCAGTTCTTC. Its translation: CASSWTGLDGQFF.

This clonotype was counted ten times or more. The CDR3 is CASSQDLAGEYEQYF. DNA of the CDR3: TGTGCCAGCAGCCAAGATCTAGCGGGAGAATACGAGCAGTACTTC. The V and J genes are TRBV4-2 and TRBJ2-7; the match to TRBD2 covers 10 bases. Germline V gives CDR1 LGHNA, CDR2 YNFKEQ. With 0 bases clipped from V and 4 bases from J, the junction kept 3 bases outside the gene matches. CDR3 length: 15 amino acids.

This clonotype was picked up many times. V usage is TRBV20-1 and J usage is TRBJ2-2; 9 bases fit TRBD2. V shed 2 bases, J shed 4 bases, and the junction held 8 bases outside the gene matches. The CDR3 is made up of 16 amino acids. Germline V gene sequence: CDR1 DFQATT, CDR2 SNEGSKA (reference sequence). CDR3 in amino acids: CSARNYGSGSTGELFF. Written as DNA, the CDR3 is TGCAGTGCTAGAAATTATGGTAGCGGGAGCACCGGGGAGCTGTTTTTT.

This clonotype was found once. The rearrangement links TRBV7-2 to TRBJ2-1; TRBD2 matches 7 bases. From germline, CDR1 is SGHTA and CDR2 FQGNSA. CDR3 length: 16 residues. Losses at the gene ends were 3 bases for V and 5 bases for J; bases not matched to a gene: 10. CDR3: CASSFFPGTNDNEQFF. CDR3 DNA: TGTGCCAGCAGCTTCTTCCCCGGGACTAACGACAATGAGCAGTTCTTC.

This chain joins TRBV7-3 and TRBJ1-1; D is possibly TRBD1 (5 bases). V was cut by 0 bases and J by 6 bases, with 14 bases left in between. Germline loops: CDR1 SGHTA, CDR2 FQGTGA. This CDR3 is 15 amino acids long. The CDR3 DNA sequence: TGTGCCAGCAGCTTAACTGCAGGTCGGGGGGCTGAAGCTTTCTTT. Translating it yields CASSLTAGRGAEAFF.

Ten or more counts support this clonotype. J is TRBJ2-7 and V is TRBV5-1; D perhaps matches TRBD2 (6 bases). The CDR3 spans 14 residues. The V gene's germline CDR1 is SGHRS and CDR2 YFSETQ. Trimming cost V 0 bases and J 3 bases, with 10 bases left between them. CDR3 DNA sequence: TGCGCCAGCAGCTTGGAACTGGAGGGCTACGAGCAGTACTTC. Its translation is CASSLELEGYEQYF.

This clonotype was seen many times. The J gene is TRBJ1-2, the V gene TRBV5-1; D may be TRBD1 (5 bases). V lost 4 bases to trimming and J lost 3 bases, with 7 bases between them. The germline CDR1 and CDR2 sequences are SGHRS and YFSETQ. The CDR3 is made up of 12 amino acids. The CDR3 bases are TGCGCCAGCAGCCAGGGTGACTATGGCTACACCTTC. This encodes CASSQGDYGYTF.

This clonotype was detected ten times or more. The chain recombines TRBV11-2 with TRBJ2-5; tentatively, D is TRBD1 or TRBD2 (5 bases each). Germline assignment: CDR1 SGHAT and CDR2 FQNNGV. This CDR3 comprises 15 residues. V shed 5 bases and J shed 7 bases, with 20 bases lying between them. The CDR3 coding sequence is TGTGCCAGCAGCCCCGGGGCTGCGCGTTCAGGGACCCAGTACTTC. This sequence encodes CASSPGAARSGTQYF.

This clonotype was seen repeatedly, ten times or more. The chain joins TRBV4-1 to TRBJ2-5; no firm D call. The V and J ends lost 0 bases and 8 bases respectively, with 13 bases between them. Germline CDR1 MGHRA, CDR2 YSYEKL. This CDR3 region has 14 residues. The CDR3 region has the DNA TGCGCCAGCAGCCAAGAACTTAGGCTCGGAACCCAGTACTTC. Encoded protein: CASSQELRLGTQYF.

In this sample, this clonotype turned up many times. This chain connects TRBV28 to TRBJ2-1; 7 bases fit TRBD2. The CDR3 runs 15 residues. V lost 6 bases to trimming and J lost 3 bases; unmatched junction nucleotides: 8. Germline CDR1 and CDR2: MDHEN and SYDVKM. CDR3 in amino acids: CASRALAAYYNEQFF. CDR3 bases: TGTGCCAGCAGGGCCCTAGCGGCTTACTACAATGAGCAGTTCTTC.

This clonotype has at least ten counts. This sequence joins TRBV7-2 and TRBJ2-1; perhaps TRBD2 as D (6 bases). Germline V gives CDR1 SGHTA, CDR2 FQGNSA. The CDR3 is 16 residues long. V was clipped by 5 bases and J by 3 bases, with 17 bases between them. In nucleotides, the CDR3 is TGTGCCAGCAGCCCCCAGACTAGTTCGTACTACAATGAGCAGTTCTTC. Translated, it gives CASSPQTSSYYNEQFF. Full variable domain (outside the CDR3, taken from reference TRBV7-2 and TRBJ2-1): GAGVSQSPSNKVTEKGKDVELRCDPISGHTALYWYRQSLGQGLEFLIYFQGNSAPDKSGLPSDRFSAERTGGSVSTLTIQRTQQEDSAVYLCASSPQTSSYYNEQFFGPGTRLTVL.

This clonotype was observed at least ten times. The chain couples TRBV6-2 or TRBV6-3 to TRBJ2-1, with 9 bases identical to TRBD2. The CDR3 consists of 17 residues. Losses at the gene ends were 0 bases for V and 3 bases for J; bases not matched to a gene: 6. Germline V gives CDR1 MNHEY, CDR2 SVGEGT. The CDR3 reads CASSYSPLAGIYNEQFF. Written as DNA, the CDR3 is TGTGCCAGCAGTTACTCCCCCCTAGCGGGGATCTACAATGAGCAGTTCTTC.

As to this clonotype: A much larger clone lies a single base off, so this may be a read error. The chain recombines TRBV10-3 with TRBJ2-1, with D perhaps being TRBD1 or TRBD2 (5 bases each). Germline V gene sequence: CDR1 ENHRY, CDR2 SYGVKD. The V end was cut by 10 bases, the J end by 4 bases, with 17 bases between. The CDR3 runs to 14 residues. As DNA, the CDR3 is TGTGCCACCAAAGGACATGGGACGTACAATGAGCAGTTCTTC. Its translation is CATKGHGTYNEQFF.

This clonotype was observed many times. CDR3 protein: CASSPLRAGMNTEAFF. The CDR3 DNA is TGTGCCAGCAGCCCATTACGGGCGGGAATGAACACTGAAGCTTTCTTT. The V and J genes are TRBV7-8 and TRBJ1-1; D gene unclear. V dropped 5 bases and J dropped 0 bases, with 16 bases sitting between them. Germline V gene lookup returns CDR1 SGHVS and CDR2 FQNEAQ. There are 16 residues in the CDR3.

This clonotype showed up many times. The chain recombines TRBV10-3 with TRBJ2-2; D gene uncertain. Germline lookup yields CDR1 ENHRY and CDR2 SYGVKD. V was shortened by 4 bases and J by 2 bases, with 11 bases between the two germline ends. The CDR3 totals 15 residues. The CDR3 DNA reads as TGTGCCATCAGTGGTGGGGTTTCCAACACCGGGGAGCTGTTTTTT. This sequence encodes CAISGGVSNTGELFF.

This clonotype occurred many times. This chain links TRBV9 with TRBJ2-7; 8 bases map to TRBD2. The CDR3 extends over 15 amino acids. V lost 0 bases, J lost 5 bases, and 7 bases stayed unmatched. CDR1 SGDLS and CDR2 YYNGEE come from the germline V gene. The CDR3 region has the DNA TGTGCCAGCAGCGTAGGCGGGACTAGTCTCGACGAGCAGTACTTC. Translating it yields CASSVGGTSLDEQYF.

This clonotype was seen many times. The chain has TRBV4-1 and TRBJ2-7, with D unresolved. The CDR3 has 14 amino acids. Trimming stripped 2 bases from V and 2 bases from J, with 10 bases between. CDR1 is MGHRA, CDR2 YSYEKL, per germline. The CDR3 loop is CASSQRGRAYEQYF. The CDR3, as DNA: TGCGCCAGCAGCCAACGAGGTAGGGCCTACGAGCAGTACTTC.